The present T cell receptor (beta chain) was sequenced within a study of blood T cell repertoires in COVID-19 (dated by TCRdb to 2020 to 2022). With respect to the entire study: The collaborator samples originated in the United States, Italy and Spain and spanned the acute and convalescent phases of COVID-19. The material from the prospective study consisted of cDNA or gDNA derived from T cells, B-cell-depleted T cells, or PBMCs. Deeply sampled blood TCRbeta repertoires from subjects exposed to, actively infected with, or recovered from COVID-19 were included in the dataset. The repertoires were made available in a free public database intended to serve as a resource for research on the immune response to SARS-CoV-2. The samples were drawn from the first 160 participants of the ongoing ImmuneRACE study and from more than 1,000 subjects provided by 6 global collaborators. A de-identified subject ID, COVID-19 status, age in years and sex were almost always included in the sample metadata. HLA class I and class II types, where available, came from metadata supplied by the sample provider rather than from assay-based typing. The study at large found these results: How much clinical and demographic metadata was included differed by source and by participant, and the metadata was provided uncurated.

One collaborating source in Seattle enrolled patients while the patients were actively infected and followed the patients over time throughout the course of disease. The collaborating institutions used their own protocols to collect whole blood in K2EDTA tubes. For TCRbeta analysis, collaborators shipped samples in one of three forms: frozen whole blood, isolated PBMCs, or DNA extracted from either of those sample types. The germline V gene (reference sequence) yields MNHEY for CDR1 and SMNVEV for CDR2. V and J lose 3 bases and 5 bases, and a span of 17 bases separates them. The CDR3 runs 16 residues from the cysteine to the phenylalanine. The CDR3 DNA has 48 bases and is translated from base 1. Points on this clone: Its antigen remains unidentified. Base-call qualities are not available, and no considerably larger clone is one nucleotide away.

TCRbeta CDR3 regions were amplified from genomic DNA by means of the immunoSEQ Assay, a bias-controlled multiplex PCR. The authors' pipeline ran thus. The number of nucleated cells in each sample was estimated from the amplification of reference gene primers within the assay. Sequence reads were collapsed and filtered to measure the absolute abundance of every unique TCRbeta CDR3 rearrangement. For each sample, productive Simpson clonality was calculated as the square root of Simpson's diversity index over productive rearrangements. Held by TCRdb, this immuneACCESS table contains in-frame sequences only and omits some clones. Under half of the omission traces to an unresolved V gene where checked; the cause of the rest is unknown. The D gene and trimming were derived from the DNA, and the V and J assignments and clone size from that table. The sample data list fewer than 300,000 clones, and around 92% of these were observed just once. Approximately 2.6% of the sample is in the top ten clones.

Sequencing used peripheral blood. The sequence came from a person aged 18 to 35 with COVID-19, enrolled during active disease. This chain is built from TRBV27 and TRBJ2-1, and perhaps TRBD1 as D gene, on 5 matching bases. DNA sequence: TGTGCCAGCAGTTTTGTCAGGGTCAACGGTGACAATGAGCAGTTCTTC. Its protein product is CASSFVRVNGDNEQFF.